What follows are 25 T cell receptor beta chains derived from one specimen sequenced in a study of blood T cell repertoires in COVID-19 (dated by TCRdb to 2019 to 2021). Library prep was done by the immunoSEQ multiplex PCR assay. The clones in this table, taken by TCRdb from immuneACCESS, are in-frame only. Not every clone is retained; where verified, under half of the shortfall comes from an unresolved V gene, and the cause of the rest is unknown. The sample profile shows approximately 260,000 clones; 70% to 90% of them were found once. 5% to 7.5% of the sample is in the top ten clones. Sequencing input: PBMCs or T cells enriched from blood (not recorded which). The receptor source for this set is a woman aged 50 to 60 who had been exposed to COVID-19.

The chain carries TRBV21-1 and TRBJ1-5; the D call of TRBD1 is as the table states it, not checked on the DNA. TRBV21-1 is labeled a pseudogene. The CDR3 extends over 15 amino acids. This CDR3 is CASSKVPGQGGPQHF. The DNA of the CDR3 is TGTGCCAGCAGCAAAGTCCCCGGGCAGGGGGGGCCCCAGCATTTT.

The chain joins TRBV5-1 to TRBJ1-4; no clear D gene. Germline CDR1 and CDR2: SGHRS and YFSETQ. V was clipped by 2 bases and J by 1 base, with 9 bases between them. The CDR3 consists of 15 residues. The CDR3 sequence: CASSFDSRTNEKLFF. CDR3 in DNA: TGCGCCAGCAGCTTCGATAGTAGAACTAATGAAAAACTGTTTTTT.

This sequence joins TRBV7-8 and TRBJ1-4; D is possibly TRBD1 (6 bases). This CDR3 comprises 14 residues. Germline V gene data show CDR1 as SGHVS and CDR2 as FQNEAQ. V lost 5 bases and J lost 9, with 16 bases in between. The CDR3 protein is CASSTGSLHKKLFF. For the CDR3, the DNA is TGTGCCAGCAGCACAGGGAGTCTCCATAAAAAACTGTTTTTT.

V usage is TRBV10-3 and J usage is TRBJ1-3, with a tentative D call TRBD1 (6 bases). There are 15 residues in the CDR3. Germline V gives CDR1 ENHRY, CDR2 SYGVKD. Trimming stripped 6 bases from V and 0 bases from J, with 12 bases between. For the CDR3, the DNA is TGTGCCATCAGGGACAGTCGGAACTCTGGAAACACCATATATTTT. Translating gives CAIRDSRNSGNTIYF.

This chain connects TRBV2 to TRBJ1-2; D is possibly TRBD1 (5 bases). The V gene's germline CDR1 is SNHLY and CDR2 FYNNEI. Trimming removed 1 base from V and 4 bases from J, with 7 bases in between. The CDR3 runs 13 residues. DNA for the CDR3: TGTGCCAGCAGTGAAGACAGGAGCTATGGCTACACCTTC. This codes for CASSEDRSYGYTF.

V is TRBV11-3 and J is TRBJ2-7, with 7 nucleotides matching TRBD2. After removal of 1 base from V and 5 bases from J, the junction contained 8 bases not matched to a gene. CDR1 and CDR2 (germline): SGHNT, YENEEA. The CDR3 loop spans 15 amino acids. The DNA for the CDR3 is TGTGCCAGCAGCTTAGGGGCTAGCGGAATCGACGAGCAGTACTTC. Amino acids: CASSLGASGIDEQYF.

This chain uses TRBV10-2 with TRBJ2-5; TRBD2 matches 12 bases. Germline CDR1 and CDR2: WSHSY and SAAADI. V lost 8 bases, J lost 5 bases, and 18 bases stayed unmatched. The CDR3 length is 18 residues. For the CDR3, the DNA is TGCGCCAGCTTTGACGGGCTAGCGGGGGGGCCCGGGTACGAGACCCAGTACTTC. Residues: CASFDGLAGGPGYETQYF.

The chain uses TRBV9 and TRBJ2-1; the D gene is possibly TRBD2 (6 bases). Deletions cut 4 bases from V and 4 bases from J, with 15 bases between. Germline-derived CDR1 and CDR2 are SGDLS and YYNGEE. This CDR3 comprises 15 residues. The CDR3 DNA sequence: TGTGCCAGCAGCCCTCTCCGGGGGACTTACAATGAGCAGTTCTTC. It encodes CASSPLRGTYNEQFF.

This chain links TRBV7-9 with TRBJ2-3, with TRBD2 identical over 11 bases. The CDR3 spans 18 residues. CDR1 is SEHNR, CDR2 FQNEAQ, per germline (reference sequence). Unmatched junction bases numbered 10, after V lost 4 bases and J lost 1 base. The CDR3 sequence: CASSSLAGGSLGTDTQYF. The CDR3 DNA is TGTGCCAGCAGCTCGCTAGCGGGGGGCTCCCTCGGCACAGATACGCAGTATTTT.

The genes are TRBV2 and TRBJ2-2; D might be TRBD1 (5 bases). V was shortened by 5 bases and J by 3 bases, with 10 bases between the two germline ends. The germline V gene has CDR1 SNHLY and CDR2 FYNNEI. The CDR3 runs to 14 residues. DNA for the CDR3: TGTGCCAGCAGTCCCAGGGTGGACACCGGGGAGCTGTTTTTT. Amino acid sequence: CASSPRVDTGELFF. The entire variable domain, with the rest obtained from reference TRBV2 and TRBJ2-2, is as follows: EPEVTQTPSHQVTQMGQEVILRCVPISNHLYFYWYRQILGQKVEFLVSFYNNEISEKSEIFDDQFSVERPDGSNFTLKIRSTKLEDSAMYFCASSPRVDTGELFFGEGSRLTVL.

The chain couples TRBV30 to TRBJ1-5; D gene uncertain. Germline V lookup: CDR1 GTSNPN, CDR2 SVGIG (reference sequence). The CDR3 is made up of 15 amino acids. V dropped 0 bases and J dropped 1 base, with 10 bases sitting between them. CDR3 bases: TGTGCCTGGAGTGTCGGGGTTCTGAGCAATCAGCCCCAGCATTTT. It specifies CAWSVGVLSNQPQHF.

This chain joins TRBV29-1 and TRBJ1-1, with D unclear. Germline V gives CDR1 SQVTM, CDR2 ANQGSEA. The CDR3 has 13 residues. The V end was cut by 5 bases, the J end by 0 bases, with 10 bases between. CDR3 sequence reads: CSVMGSMNTEAFF. In DNA, the CDR3 is TGCAGCGTTATGGGCAGCATGAACACTGAAGCTTTCTTT.

V usage is TRBV6-5 and J usage is TRBJ2-3, with D perhaps matching TRBD2 (5 bases). V gave up 8 bases and J gave up 0 bases, with 6 bases separating them. The CDR3 length is 12 residues. The germline CDR1 and CDR2 sequences are MNHEY and SVGAGI. CDR3 in DNA: TGTGCCAGCGGGAGAAGCACAGATACGCAGTATTTT. Its protein product is CASGRSTDTQYF.

The sample holds one count of this clone. V is TRBV28 and J is TRBJ2-7, with D tentatively TRBD1 (5 bases). V was cut by 2 bases and J by 3 bases, with 11 bases left in between. The CDR3 has 14 residues. CDR1 and CDR2 from the germline V gene are MDHEN and SYDVKM. Here the CDR3 reads CASSLRSGRYEQYF. The CDR3 DNA sequence: TGTGCCAGCAGTTTAAGGTCAGGGCGCTACGAGCAGTACTTC.

The rearrangement joins TRBV11-2 to TRBJ1-1, with D hard to call. The CDR3 length is 15 residues. V shed 2 bases and J shed 2 bases, with 12 bases lying between them. The germline V gene has CDR1 SGHAT and CDR2 FQNNGV. The CDR3 spells CASSLHPRVNTEAFF. The CDR3 nucleotides read TGTGCCAGCAGCTTACACCCTCGAGTTAACACTGAAGCTTTCTTT.

The V call is TRBV6-5, the J call TRBJ1-1; D not resolved. This CDR3 comprises 13 residues. The germline V and J ends were trimmed by 0 bases and 14 bases, with 16 bases remaining between them. Germline CDR1 MNHEY, CDR2 SVGAGI. This CDR3 is CASSYSIDGKLFF. Written as DNA, the CDR3 is TGTGCCAGCAGTTACTCTATAGACGGGAAGCTGTTCTTT.

The chain uses TRBV18 and TRBJ2-7, with 9 nucleotides matching TRBD1. The ends lost 2 bases at V and 3 bases at J; junction bases unmatched: 8. Germline V CDR1 and CDR2: KGHSH, LQKENI. This CDR3 contains 16 residues. The CDR3 loop is CASSPTAQGAIYEQYF. The CDR3 DNA reads TGTGCCAGCTCACCAACAGCACAGGGGGCAATCTACGAGCAGTACTTC.

This sequence joins TRBV18 and TRBJ2-2, with 7 bases fitting TRBD1. CDR1 KGHSH and CDR2 LQKENI come from the germline V gene. V gave up 3 bases and J gave up 3 bases; unmatched junction bases: 4. The CDR3 sequence is 15 residues long. CDR3 residues: CASSPGTEYTGELFF. The DNA of the CDR3 is TGTGCCAGCTCACCGGGGACAGAATACACCGGGGAGCTGTTTTTT.

The chain couples TRBV21-1 to TRBJ1-1. TRBV21-1 is a listed pseudogene. The CDR3 totals 16 residues. The CDR3 DNA is TGTGCCGCCGGGGGTCCTTCATATTTTTTGAACACTGAAGCTTTCTTT. Its protein is CAAGGPSYFLNTEAFF.

The chain combines TRBV4-2 with TRBJ2-7; D perhaps matches TRBD1 (6 bases). Trimming took off 0 bases at V and 3 bases at J, with 9 bases between the two ends. CDR3 size: 14 residues. CDR1 LGHNA and CDR2 YNFKEQ come from the germline V gene. The DNA for the CDR3 is TGTGCCAGCAGCCAAGACAGGGGTGACTACGAGCAGTACTTC. Translated: CASSQDRGDYEQYF.

The chain uses TRBV5-1 and TRBJ1-3, with unresolved D. Looked up from germline, CDR1 is SGHRS and CDR2 is YFSETQ. This CDR3 has 14 amino acids. V shed 6 bases and J shed 3 bases, with 13 bases lying between them. CDR3: CASTEDLGGNTIYF. The CDR3 nucleotides read TGCGCCAGCACCGAGGATTTGGGTGGAAACACCATATATTTT.

This sequence joins TRBV29-1 and TRBJ1-1; possibly TRBD1 for D (6 bases). The CDR3 covers 10 residues. V was trimmed by 6 bases and J by 11 bases, leaving 13 bases between them. The germline gives CDR1 SQVTM, CDR2 ANQGSEA. The CDR3 DNA sequence: TGCAGCGTGATCTCAGGGGAGGCTTTCTTT. Translating gives CSVISGEAFF.

The chain combines TRBV7-2 with TRBJ1-1; D perhaps matches TRBD1 (5 bases). V lost 5 bases and J lost 0, with 19 bases in between. The length of the CDR3 is 17 residues. The germline V gene has CDR1 SGHTA and CDR2 FQGNSA. CDR3 nucleotides: TGTGCCAGCAGCGGAACCGGGACGGGAGGCATGAACACTGAAGCTTTCTTT. It codes for CASSGTGTGGMNTEAFF.

This clone was seen only once. V usage is TRBV28 and J usage is TRBJ1-2; D may be TRBD1 (6 bases). Between the trimmed V and J ends, which lost 1 base and 5 bases, there was a span of 11 bases. Looked up from germline, CDR1 is MDHEN and CDR2 is SYDVKM. This CDR3 is built from 14 residues. Written as DNA, the CDR3 is TGTGCCAGCAGTTTATTGGGGGCCCTATATGGCTACACCTTC. Protein: CASSLLGALYGYTF.

The chain couples TRBV7-2 to TRBJ2-4; 8 positions agree with TRBD1. The J segment lost 3 bases and the V segment lost 5 bases, leaving 12 bases of the junction unmatched. CDR1 and CDR2 from the germline V gene are SGHTA and FQGNSA. The CDR3 totals 17 residues. The CDR3 sequence is CASSLQSRGQGKNIQYF. The CDR3 region has the DNA TGTGCCAGCAGCCTTCAATCCAGGGGGCAAGGCAAAAACATTCAGTACTTC.